The clone carrying this T cell receptor beta chain was seen more than once but under ten times. What it binds is not known. Amplification of TCR beta CDR3 regions was performed using RNA transcripts as template. An initial round of RT-PCR targeting the TCR CDR3 relied on the HTBI primer set. TCRdb used MiXCR to reprocess the multiplex PCR reads, holding one entry per CDR3 protein. This sample has roughly 550,000 distinct CDR3 sequences, with 15% to 20% found just once. Orbital computed tomography and thyroid ultrasound, together with serum TRAb and thyroxine and clinical symptoms, were used for diagnoses. Unmatched junction bases numbered 7, after V lost 5 bases and J lost 7 bases. CDR3 size: 13 residues. Germline V CDR1 and CDR2: SGHTA, FQGNSA. This sample is drawn from a study of T cells in Graves' hyperthyroidism and ophthalmopathy. Findings of the study overall: Before onset, by a median of approximately 6.2 months, the model predicted ophthalmopathy.

The sequencing sample was made of blood. The J gene is TRBJ2-7, the V gene TRBV7-2; 8 bases align to TRBD1. The TCR originated in a woman in her twenties or thirties with Graves' ophthalmopathy. CDR3 residues: CASSPGQALEQYF. DNA of the CDR3: TGTGCCAGCAGCCCGGGACAGGCCCTTGAGCAGTACTTC. Supplemented by reference TRBV7-2 and TRBJ2-7, the full variable domain reads GAGVSQSPSNKVTEKGKDVELRCDPISGHTALYWYRQSLGQGLEFLIYFQGNSAPDKSGLPSDRFSAERTGGSVSTLTIQRTQQEDSAVYLCASSPGQALEQYFGPGTRLTVT.